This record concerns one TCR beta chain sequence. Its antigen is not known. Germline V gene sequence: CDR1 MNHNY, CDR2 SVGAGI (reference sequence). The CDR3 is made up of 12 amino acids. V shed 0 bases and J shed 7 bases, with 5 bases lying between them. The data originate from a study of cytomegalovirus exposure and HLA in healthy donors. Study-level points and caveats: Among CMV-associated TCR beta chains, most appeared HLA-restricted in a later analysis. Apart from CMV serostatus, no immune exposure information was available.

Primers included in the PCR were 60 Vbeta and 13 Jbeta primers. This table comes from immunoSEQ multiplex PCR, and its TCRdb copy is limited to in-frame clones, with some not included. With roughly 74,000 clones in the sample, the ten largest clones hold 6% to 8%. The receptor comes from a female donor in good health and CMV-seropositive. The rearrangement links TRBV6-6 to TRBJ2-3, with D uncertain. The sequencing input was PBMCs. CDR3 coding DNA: TGTGCCAGCAGTTACTCGAGTAATACGCAGTATTTT. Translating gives CASSYSSNTQYF.